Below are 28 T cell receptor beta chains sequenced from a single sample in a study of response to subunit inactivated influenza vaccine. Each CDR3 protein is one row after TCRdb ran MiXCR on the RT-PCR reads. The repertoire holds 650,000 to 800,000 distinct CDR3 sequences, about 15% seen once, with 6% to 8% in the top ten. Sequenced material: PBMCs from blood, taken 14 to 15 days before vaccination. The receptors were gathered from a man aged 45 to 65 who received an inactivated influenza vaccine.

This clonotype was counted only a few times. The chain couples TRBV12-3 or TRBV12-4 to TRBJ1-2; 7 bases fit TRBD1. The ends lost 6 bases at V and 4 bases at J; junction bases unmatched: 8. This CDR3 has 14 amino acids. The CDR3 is CASSRGQVSYGYTF. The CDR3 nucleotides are TGTGCCAGCAGCCGAGGACAGGTTAGCTATGGCTACACCTTC.

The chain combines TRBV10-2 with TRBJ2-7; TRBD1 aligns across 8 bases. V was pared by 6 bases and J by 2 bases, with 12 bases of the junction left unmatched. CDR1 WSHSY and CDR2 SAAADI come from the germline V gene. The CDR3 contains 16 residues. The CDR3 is CASSTRMGQATYEQYF. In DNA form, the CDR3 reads TGCGCCAGCAGCACCCGCATGGGACAGGCGACCTACGAGCAGTACTTC.

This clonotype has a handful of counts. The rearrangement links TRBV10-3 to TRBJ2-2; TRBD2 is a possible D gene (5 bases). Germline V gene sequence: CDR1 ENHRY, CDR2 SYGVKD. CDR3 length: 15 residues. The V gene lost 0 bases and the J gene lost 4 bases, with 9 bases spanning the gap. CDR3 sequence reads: CAISESRAGTGELFF. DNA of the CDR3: TGTGCCATCAGTGAGTCCCGGGCGGGCACCGGGGAGCTGTTTTTT.

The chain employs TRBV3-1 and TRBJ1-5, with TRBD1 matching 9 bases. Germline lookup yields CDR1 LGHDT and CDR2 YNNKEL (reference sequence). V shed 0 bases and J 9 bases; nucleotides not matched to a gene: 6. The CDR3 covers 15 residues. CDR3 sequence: CASSQDATGGRPQHF. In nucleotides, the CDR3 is TGTGCCAGCAGCCAAGATGCGACAGGGGGGCGGCCCCAGCATTTT.

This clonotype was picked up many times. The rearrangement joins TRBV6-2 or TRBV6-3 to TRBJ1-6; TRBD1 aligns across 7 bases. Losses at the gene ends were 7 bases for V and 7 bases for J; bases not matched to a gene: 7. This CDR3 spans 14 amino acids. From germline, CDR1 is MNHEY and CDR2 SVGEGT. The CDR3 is CASTGGLWNSPLHF. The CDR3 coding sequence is TGTGCCAGCACAGGGGGTCTTTGGAATTCACCCCTCCACTTT.

CDR3 sequence reads: CASSLLGLAGGWGTDTQYF. The CDR3 DNA reads as TGTGCCAGCAGTTTATTAGGGCTAGCGGGGGGCTGGGGCACAGATACGCAGTATTTT. The chain uses TRBV27 and TRBJ2-3, with TRBD2 matching 11 bases. Trimming cost V 1 base and J 1 base; bases outside gene matches: 10. Germline lookup yields CDR1 MNHEY and CDR2 SMNVEV (reference sequence). This CDR3 has 19 residues.

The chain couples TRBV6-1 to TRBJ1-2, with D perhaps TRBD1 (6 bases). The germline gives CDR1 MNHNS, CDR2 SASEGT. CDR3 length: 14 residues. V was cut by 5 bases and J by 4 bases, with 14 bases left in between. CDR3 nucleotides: TGTGCCAGCAGTAACCACCCGGACAGCTATGGCTACACCTTC. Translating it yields CASSNHPDSYGYTF.

This chain's CDR3 is CASSGGQGVVFGTQYF. CDR3 nucleotide sequence: TGTGCCAGCAGTGGTGGGCAGGGAGTTGTGTTCGGTACGCAGTATTTT. The chain uses TRBV28 and TRBJ2-3; either TRBD1 or TRBD2 may supply D (5 bases each). This CDR3 comprises 16 residues. V lost 5 bases to trimming and J lost 8 bases, with 23 bases between them. Germline CDR1 reads MDHEN; CDR2 reads SYDVKM.

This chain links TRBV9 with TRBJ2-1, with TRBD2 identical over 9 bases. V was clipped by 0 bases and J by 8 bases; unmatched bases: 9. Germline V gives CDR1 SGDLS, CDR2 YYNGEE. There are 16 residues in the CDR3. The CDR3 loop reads CASSVGGAGGWYEQFF. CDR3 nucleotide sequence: TGTGCCAGCAGCGTAGGAGGAGCGGGAGGTTGGTATGAGCAGTTCTTC. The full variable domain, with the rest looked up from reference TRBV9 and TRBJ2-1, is DSGVTQTPKHLITATGQRVTLRCSPRSGDLSVYWYQQSLDQGLQFLIQYYNGEERAKGNILERFSAQQFPDLHSELNLSSLELGDSALYFCASSVGGAGGWYEQFFGPGTRLTVL.

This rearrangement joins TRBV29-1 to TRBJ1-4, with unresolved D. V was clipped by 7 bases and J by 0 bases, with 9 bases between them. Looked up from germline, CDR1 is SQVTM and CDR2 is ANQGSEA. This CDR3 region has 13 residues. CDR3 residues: CSARRTTNEKLFF. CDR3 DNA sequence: TGCAGCGCCCGCAGGACAACTAATGAAAAACTGTTTTTT.

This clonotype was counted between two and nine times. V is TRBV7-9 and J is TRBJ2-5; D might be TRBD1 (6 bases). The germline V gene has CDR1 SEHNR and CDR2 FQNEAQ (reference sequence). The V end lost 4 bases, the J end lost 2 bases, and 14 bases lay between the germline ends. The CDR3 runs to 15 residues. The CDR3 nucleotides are TGTGCCAGCAGCTGGGGACAAGGGGGACAAGAGACCCAGTACTTC. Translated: CASSWGQGGQETQYF.

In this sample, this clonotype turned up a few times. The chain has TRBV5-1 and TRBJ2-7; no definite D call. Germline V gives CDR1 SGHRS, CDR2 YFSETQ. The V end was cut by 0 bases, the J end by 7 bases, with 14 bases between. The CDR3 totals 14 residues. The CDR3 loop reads CASSLGSVVTEQYF. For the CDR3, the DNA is TGCGCCAGCAGCTTGGGTTCCGTCGTAACGGAGCAGTACTTC.

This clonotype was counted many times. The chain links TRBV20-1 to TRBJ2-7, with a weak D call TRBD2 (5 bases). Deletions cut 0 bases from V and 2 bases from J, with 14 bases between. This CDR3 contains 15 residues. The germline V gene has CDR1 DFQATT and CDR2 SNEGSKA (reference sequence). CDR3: CSARDLSGEPYEQYF. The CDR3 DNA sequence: TGCAGTGCTAGAGATCTGAGCGGAGAGCCCTACGAGCAGTACTTC.

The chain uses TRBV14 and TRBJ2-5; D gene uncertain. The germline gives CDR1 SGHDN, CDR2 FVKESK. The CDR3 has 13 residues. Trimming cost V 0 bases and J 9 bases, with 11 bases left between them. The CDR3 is CASSQDRRRAQYF. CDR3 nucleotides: TGTGCCAGCAGCCAAGACCGCCGTAGGGCCCAGTACTTC.

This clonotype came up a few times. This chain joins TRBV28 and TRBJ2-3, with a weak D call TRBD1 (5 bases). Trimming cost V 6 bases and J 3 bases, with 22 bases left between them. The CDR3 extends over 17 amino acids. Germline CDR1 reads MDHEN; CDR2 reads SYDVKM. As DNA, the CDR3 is TGTGCCAGCAGGCTGGGCAGGGTTTTAGATTCGACAGATACGCAGTATTTT. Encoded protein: CASRLGRVLDSTDTQYF. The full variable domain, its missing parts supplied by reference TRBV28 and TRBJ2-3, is DVKVTQSSRYLVKRTGEKVFLECVQDMDHENMFWYRQDPGLGLRLIYFSYDVKMKEKGDIPEGYSVSREKKERFSLILESASTNQTSMYLCASRLGRVLDSTDTQYFGPGTRLTVL.

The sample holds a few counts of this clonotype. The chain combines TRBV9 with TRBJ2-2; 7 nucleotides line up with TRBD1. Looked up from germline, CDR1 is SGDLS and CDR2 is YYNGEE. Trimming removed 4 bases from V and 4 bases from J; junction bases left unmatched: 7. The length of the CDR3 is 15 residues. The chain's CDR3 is CASSPTTGFTGELFF. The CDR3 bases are TGTGCCAGCAGCCCCACGACAGGGTTCACCGGGGAGCTGTTTTTT.

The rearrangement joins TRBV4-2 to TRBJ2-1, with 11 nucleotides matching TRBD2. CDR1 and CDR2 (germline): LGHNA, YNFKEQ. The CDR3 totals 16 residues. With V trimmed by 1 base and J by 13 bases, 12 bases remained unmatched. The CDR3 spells CASSQGNSGGVETQFF. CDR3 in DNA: TGTGCCAGCAGCCAAGGAAATAGCGGGGGGGTAGAGACTCAGTTCTTC.

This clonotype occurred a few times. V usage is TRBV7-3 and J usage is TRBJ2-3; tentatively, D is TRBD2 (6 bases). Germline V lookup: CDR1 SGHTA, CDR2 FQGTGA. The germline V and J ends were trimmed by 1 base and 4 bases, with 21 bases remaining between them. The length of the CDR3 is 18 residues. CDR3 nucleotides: TGTGCCAGCAGCTTAATCGGGTCGGCCGGGAGAAGTTCAGATACGCAGTATTTT. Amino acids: CASSLIGSAGRSSDTQYF.

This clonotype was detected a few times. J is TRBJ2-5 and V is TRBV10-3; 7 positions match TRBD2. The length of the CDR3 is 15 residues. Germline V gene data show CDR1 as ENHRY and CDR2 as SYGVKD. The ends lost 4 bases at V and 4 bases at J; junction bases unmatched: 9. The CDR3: CAISGAGVGRETQYF. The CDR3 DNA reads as TGTGCCATCAGTGGGGCGGGAGTGGGGCGAGAGACCCAGTACTTC.

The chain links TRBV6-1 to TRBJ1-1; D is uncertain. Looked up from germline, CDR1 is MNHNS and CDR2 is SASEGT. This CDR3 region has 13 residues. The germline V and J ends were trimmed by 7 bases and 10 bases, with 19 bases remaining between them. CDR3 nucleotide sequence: TGTGCCAGCACTAGTATTTTTAAGTCTCTAGCTTTCTTT. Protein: CASTSIFKSLAFF.

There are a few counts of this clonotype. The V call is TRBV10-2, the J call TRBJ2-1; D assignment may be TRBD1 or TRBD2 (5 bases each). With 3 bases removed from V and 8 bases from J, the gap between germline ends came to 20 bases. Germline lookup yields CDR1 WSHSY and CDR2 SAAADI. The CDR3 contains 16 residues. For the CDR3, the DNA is TGCGCCAGCAGTGAAACTTCCGGACTGGGGGAAGATGAGCAGTTCTTC. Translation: CASSETSGLGEDEQFF.

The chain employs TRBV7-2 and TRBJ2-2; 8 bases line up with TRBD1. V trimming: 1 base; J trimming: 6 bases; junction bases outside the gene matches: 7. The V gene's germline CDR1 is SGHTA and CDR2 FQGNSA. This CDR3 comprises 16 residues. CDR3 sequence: CASSLEAGGAAGELFF. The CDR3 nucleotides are TGTGCCAGCAGCTTAGAGGCAGGGGGCGCCGCCGGGGAGCTGTTTTTT.

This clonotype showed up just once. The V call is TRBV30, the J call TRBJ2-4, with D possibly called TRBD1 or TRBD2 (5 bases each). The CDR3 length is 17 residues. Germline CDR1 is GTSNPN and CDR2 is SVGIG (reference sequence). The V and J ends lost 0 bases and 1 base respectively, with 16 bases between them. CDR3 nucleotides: TGTGCCTGGAGTGTAAACGGGGCACAAGGCGCCAAAAACATTCAGTACTTC. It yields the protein CAWSVNGAQGAKNIQYF.

The CDR3: CSVEDRQGRTDTQYF. CDR3 nucleotide sequence: TGCAGCGTTGAAGATCGACAGGGTAGGACAGATACGCAGTATTTT. The rearrangement links TRBV29-1 to TRBJ2-3; 7 bases align to TRBD1. This CDR3 comprises 15 residues. CDR1 and CDR2 (germline): SQVTM, ANQGSEA. V dropped 0 bases and J dropped 3; count of bases not matched to a gene: 6.

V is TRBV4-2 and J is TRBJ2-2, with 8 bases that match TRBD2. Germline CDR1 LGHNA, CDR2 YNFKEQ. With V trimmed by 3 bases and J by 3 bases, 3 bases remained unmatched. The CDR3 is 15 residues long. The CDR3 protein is CASSQRGAYTGELFF. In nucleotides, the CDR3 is TGTGCCAGCAGCCAGCGGGGGGCTTACACCGGGGAGCTGTTTTTT.

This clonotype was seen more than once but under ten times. The CDR3 nucleotides are TGTGCCACCAGCAGCTCGACAGCTATTCAAGAGACCCAGTACTTC. Protein: CATSSSTAIQETQYF. The chain uses TRBV15 and TRBJ2-5; D possibly corresponds to TRBD1 (5 bases). V was pared by 3 bases and J by 2 bases, with 13 bases between. Germline V gives CDR1 LNHNV, CDR2 YYDKDF (reference sequence). The CDR3 contains 15 residues.

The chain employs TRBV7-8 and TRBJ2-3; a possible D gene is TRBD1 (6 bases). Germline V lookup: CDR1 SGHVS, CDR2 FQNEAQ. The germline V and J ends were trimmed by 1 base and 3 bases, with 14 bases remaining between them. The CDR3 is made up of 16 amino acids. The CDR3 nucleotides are TGTGCCAGCAGCTTAGTTGCAGGGGTGGGTACAGATACGCAGTATTTT. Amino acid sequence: CASSLVAGVGTDTQYF.

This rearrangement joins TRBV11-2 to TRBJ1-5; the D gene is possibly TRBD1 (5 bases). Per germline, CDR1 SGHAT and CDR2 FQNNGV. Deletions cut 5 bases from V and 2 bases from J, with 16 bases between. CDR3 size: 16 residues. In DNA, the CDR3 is TGTGCCAGCAGCCCGTATCGGGGGTTTGGCAATCAGCCCCAGCATTTT. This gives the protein CASSPYRGFGNQPQHF.